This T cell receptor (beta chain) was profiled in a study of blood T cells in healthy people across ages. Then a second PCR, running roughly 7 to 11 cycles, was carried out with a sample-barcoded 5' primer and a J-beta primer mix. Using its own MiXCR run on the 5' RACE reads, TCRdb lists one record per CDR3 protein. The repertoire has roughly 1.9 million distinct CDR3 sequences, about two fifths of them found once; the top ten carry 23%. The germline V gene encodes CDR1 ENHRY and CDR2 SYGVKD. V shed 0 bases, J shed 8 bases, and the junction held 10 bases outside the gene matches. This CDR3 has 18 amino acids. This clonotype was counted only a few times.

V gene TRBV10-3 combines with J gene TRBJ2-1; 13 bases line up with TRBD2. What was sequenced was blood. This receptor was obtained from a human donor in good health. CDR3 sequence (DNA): TGTGCCATCAGTGAGTCGGGAGTGGGACTAGCGGGGTTCGATGAGCAGTTCTTC. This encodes CAISESGVGLAGFDEQFF.